This passage covers 10 T cell receptor beta chains from one sample sequenced in a study of blood T cells in healthy people across ages (dated by TCRdb to the mid-2010s). Libraries came from 5' RACE. Instrument on record: Illumina HiSeq 2500. A second PCR of 7 to 11 cycles was performed with a sample-barcoded 5' primer and a J-beta primer mix. TCRdb reprocessing: public reads trimmed at Q25 with fastp, clones called with MiXCR, in-frame beta chains kept. Each entry merges the rows of one CDR3 protein and shows their most common DNA and genes. In all, the sample holds just under 900,000 distinct CDR3 sequences, and under 30% of those were seen once. The ten most abundant clones make up roughly 17% of the sample. Sample: blood. The receptor source for this set is a woman over 75 in good health.

This clonotype was observed a handful of times. The V gene is TRBV6-1, the J gene TRBJ2-1; 9 bases agree with TRBD2. The J call may be incorrect, as the DNA end agrees better with TRBJ2-7. From germline, CDR1 is MNHNS and CDR2 SASEGT. There are 14 residues in the CDR3. CDR3 protein: CASSGGTSYNEQYF. The CDR3 DNA reads as TGTGCCAGCAGTGGTGGGACTAGCTACAATGAGCAGTACTTC.

This clonotype was observed a few times. The chain recombines TRBV6-1 with TRBJ1-1; the D gene is possibly TRBD1 (5 bases). Trimming cost V 1 base and J 10 bases, with 13 bases left between them. The CDR3 totals 13 residues. Germline values: CDR1 MNHNS, CDR2 SASEGT. The CDR3 DNA follows: TGTGCCAGCAGTGAAGATCAGGGCCGGAGAGCTTTCTTT. Translated: CASSEDQGRRAFF.

The rearrangement links TRBV6-1 to TRBJ2-1; D possibly corresponds to TRBD2 (6 bases). The CDR3 has 17 residues. Germline lookup yields CDR1 MNHNS and CDR2 SASEGT. V was clipped by 6 bases and J by 6 bases, with 24 bases between them. The CDR3 coding sequence is TGTGCCAGCAGCCAGGGAGCCGGGACTCCCGAACTCAATGAGCAGTTCTTC. This translates into CASSQGAGTPELNEQFF.

Concerning this clonotype itself: Being one base from a much bigger clone, this may be a read error. The rearrangement joins TRBV6-2 or TRBV6-3 to TRBJ2-4; no firm D call. V lost 5 bases and J 0 bases, leaving 11 bases between the germline ends. The CDR3 runs to 15 residues. The germline CDR1 and CDR2 sequences are MNHEY and SVGEGT. The CDR3 DNA reads TGTGCCAGCAGTGAGCCGGGTCTAGCCAAAAACATTCAGTACTTC. It specifies CASSEPGLAKNIQYF.

This chain links TRBV20-1 with TRBJ2-3; D is unclear. The germline V and J ends were trimmed by 6 bases and 6 bases, with 19 bases remaining between them. The CDR3 sequence is 14 residues long. Germline assignment: CDR1 DFQATT and CDR2 SNEGSKA (reference sequence). The CDR3 here is CSAPPKGPQDTQYF. The CDR3 DNA reads TGCAGTGCCCCTCCGAAGGGCCCCCAGGATACGCAGTATTTT.

At least ten counts were recorded for this clonotype. The gene calls are TRBV7-2 and TRBJ2-5, with TRBD2 matching 11 bases. This CDR3 is 17 amino acids long. Germline values: CDR1 SGHTA, CDR2 FQGNSA. Unmatched junction bases numbered 8, after V lost 1 base and J lost 4 bases. The CDR3 is CASSLVPPTSGVETQYF. CDR3 bases: TGTGCCAGCAGCTTAGTTCCCCCGACTAGCGGGGTAGAGACCCAGTACTTC.

This clonotype was counted at least ten times. This chain joins TRBV5-1 and TRBJ2-3; no reliable D call. This CDR3 has 11 amino acids. Germline assignment: CDR1 SGHRS and CDR2 YFSETQ. Trimming left V 3 bases short and J 9 bases short, with 8 bases between. CDR3 in DNA: TGCGCCAGCAGCTCGGGCCGCACGCAGTATTTT. Encoded protein: CASSSGRTQYF.

This clonotype was seen ten or more times. This chain connects TRBV6-1 to TRBJ2-7; D is ambiguous. The CDR3 sequence is 16 residues long. CDR1 is MNHNS, CDR2 SASEGT, per germline. Deletions cut 2 bases from V and 2 bases from J, with 16 bases between. The CDR3 region has the DNA TGTGCCAGCAGTGAAAATTGGGCGGACCCCACCTACGAGCAGTACTTC. This gives the protein CASSENWADPTYEQYF.

This clonotype was recorded at least ten times. The rearrangement links TRBV6-1 to TRBJ2-7, with D perhaps TRBD1 (6 bases). This CDR3 comprises 15 residues. Trimming shortened V by 6 bases and J by 5 bases, and 20 bases separated the two germline ends. Germline V gene data show CDR1 as MNHNS and CDR2 as SASEGT. CDR3 loop: CASSVGPGANDEQYF. The CDR3 nucleotides are TGTGCCAGCAGCGTGGGGCCAGGGGCAAACGACGAGCAGTACTTC.

This clonotype was found many times. The V and J genes are TRBV7-2 and TRBJ2-7, with a tentative D call TRBD1 (5 bases). The CDR3 length is 14 residues. Germline V gives CDR1 SGHTA, CDR2 FQGNSA. With 2 bases removed from V and 3 bases from J, the gap between germline ends came to 11 bases. This chain's CDR3 is CASSLSWTNYEQYF. DNA of the CDR3: TGTGCCAGCAGCTTATCTTGGACAAACTACGAGCAGTACTTC.